This T cell receptor (beta chain) was captured by sequencing in a study of T-cell memory formation after mild COVID-19. One entry per CDR3 protein results from TCRdb running MiXCR on the 5' RACE reads. The repertoire holds about 110,000 distinct CDR3 sequences, with 18% as singletons. The CDR3 has 12 residues. Between the trimmed V and J ends, which lost 6 bases and 6 bases, there was a span of 10 bases. Looked up from germline, CDR1 is MDHEN and CDR2 is SYDVKM. V is TRBV28 and J is TRBJ2-3; D gene unclear. The material sequenced was PBMCs or a T cell subset sorted from them (not recorded which). This TCR was recovered from a man aged 18 to 30 who had mild COVID-19 (a few samples of this study predate the infection). Cell type and time point are not known. The CDR3 sequence is CASSPVLDTQYF. CDR3 nucleotide sequence: TGTGCCAGCAGCCCAGTCCTGGATACGCAGTATTTT.